The present T cell receptor beta chain was sequenced within a study of human T cells and chemical hapten exposure. Study in general: Skin of the upper inner arm, approximately 2 cm by approximately 2 cm, received 2% DPC for sensitization.

Each CDR3 protein gets one entry after TCRdb re-called the RACE reads with MiXCR. The sample carries about 380,000 distinct CDR3 sequences, approximately 5% recorded once. This clonotype occurred many times. Time point defined: pre-sensitization, week 0. Documented treatment: therapeutic diphenylcyclopropenone sensitization with weekly scalp DPC. Germline CDR1 is SGHTA and CDR2 is FQGNSA. Trimming removed 3 bases at V and 0 bases at J, with 11 bases between. This CDR3 spans 15 amino acids. Sequencing was performed on whole blood, taken in connection with sensitization to the hapten diphenylcyclopropenone (DPC). This chain joins TRBV7-2 and TRBJ1-2; D might be TRBD1 (5 bases). The clonotype was recovered from a woman aged 45-60 years with alopecia areata. Some clones in this sample may be carry-over from other donors' samples. Written as DNA, the CDR3 is TGTGCCAGCAGCTTTTGGGGCGGAGCTAACTATGGCTACACCTTC. Its protein product is CASSFWGGANYGYTF.